This T cell receptor beta chain came from a study of cytomegalovirus exposure and HLA in healthy donors. Study observations and caveats: Donors were assumed by presence/absence analyses to have roughly uniform sequencing depth. Association of a missense DCLRE1C variant with TCR beta V- and J-gene trimming was reported in a later analysis.

Unrecorded immune exposure was likely among donors, who were nominally healthy when sampled. This CDR3 spans 19 amino acids. The germline gives CDR1 LNHDA, CDR2 SQIVND (reference sequence). Losses at the gene ends were 3 bases for V and 1 base for J; bases not matched to a gene: 5. To note about this clone: Antigen unknown.

Use of 60 Vbeta and 13 Jbeta primers characterized the PCR. In the study's own analysis: The count from a later analysis was about 80 million unique TCR beta chains, some 10 million of them shared. TCRdb keeps only in-frame clones here, not all; method: immunoSEQ multiplex PCR. The V and J calls and the clone size are those of that table, but D and trimming were determined from the DNA. In the table there are approximately 190,000 clones, around 83% of which are singletons. The V and J genes are TRBV19 and TRBJ2-2; 16 bases line up with TRBD2. Sequencing was performed on PBMCs. This clonotype was sampled from a man in his forties or fifties in good health and CMV-seropositive. This chain's CDR3 is CASSILGLAGGRNTGELFF. The CDR3 DNA sequence: TGTGCCAGTAGTATCTTGGGACTAGCGGGAGGGAGGAACACCGGGGAGCTGTTTTTT.